These T cell receptor beta chains were read from a single sample in a study of blood T cells in healthy people across ages. TCRdb reprocessed the 5' RACE reads via MiXCR and lists one record per CDR3 protein. The repertoire consists of roughly 1.5 million distinct CDR3 sequences, with 35% to 45% occurring once and the leading ten covering around 4%. Source material: blood. These receptors came from a woman younger than 35 in good health. The CDR3 runs from the conserved cysteine through the conserved F or W. D genes are given only for firm matches. Rows may omit the clone size; those that give it use once, few, many or a size class.

cdr3_nt: TGTGCCAGCAGTTTACTGCGCGGGAGTTCAGATACGCAGTATTTT
cdr3_aa: CASSLLRGSSDTQYF
d_call: TRBD2
v_call: TRBV12-3/TRBV12-4
j_call: TRBJ2-3
clone_size: .

cdr3_nt: TGTGCCAGCAGTTACCCCGGACTAGAAGCGTTCTTC
cdr3_aa: CASSYPGLEAFF
d_call: TRBD2
v_call: TRBV6-2/TRBV6-3
j_call: TRBJ2-1
clone_size: few

cdr3_nt: TGCAGCGTTGAAGGTAACCAGCGGGGGCAATACAATGAGCAGTTCTTC
cdr3_aa: CSVEGNQRGQYNEQFF
d_call: TRBD2
v_call: TRBV29-1
j_call: TRBJ2-1
clone_size: once

cdr3_nt: TGCAGCGCTAAGCCAGGACAGGGTCTGTATGGCTACACCTTC
cdr3_aa: CSAKPGQGLYGYTF
d_call: TRBD1
v_call: TRBV20-1
j_call: TRBJ1-2
clone_size: few

cdr3_nt: TGCAGCGTTGGCGCTAGCGGGAGGGCTCACAATGAGCAGTTCTTC
cdr3_aa: CSVGASGRAHNEQFF
d_call: TRBD2
v_call: TRBV29-1
j_call: TRBJ2-1
clone_size: few

cdr3_nt: TGCAGCGTTGGGGGACAAACGAGATACAATGAGCAGTTCTTC
cdr3_aa: CSVGGQTRYNEQFF
d_call: .
v_call: TRBV29-1
j_call: TRBJ2-1
clone_size: .

cdr3_nt: TGCAGTGCTAGATCCCGCGCTTCAGGGGGAATGGACTATGGCTACACCTTC
cdr3_aa: CSARSRASGGMDYGYTF
d_call: TRBD1
v_call: TRBV20-1
j_call: TRBJ1-2
clone_size: .

cdr3_nt: TGTGCCAGCAGCCAAGGTGAGCTAGCGGGAGGTATCTACGAGCAGTACTTC
cdr3_aa: CASSQGELAGGIYEQYF
d_call: TRBD2
v_call: TRBV4-2
j_call: TRBJ2-7
clone_size: .

cdr3_nt: TGTGCCAGCAGACCCCGACTTGCTCCCTACAATGAGCAGTTCTTC
cdr3_aa: CASRPRLAPYNEQFF
d_call: .
v_call: TRBV6-2/TRBV6-3
j_call: TRBJ2-1
clone_size: few

cdr3_nt: TGTGCCACCAGTGGAGGCGGGAGTTACAATGAGCAGTTCTTC
cdr3_aa: CATSGGGSYNEQFF
d_call: TRBD2
v_call: TRBV24-1
j_call: TRBJ2-1
clone_size: few

cdr3_nt: TGTGCCAGCAGCACTGGAGACAAAAACACTGAAGCTTTCTTT
cdr3_aa: CASSTGDKNTEAFF
d_call: .
v_call: TRBV27
j_call: TRBJ1-1
clone_size: few

cdr3_nt: TGTGCCAGCAGTTTATGGGACAACCGGGAGCAGTTCTTC
cdr3_aa: CASSLWDNREQFF
d_call: .
v_call: TRBV27
j_call: TRBJ2-1
clone_size: .

cdr3_nt: TGCGCCAGCAGTGATAGGGACAGGGGGCCTTGGAATGAGCAGTACTTC
cdr3_aa: CASSDRDRGPWNEQYF
d_call: TRBD1
v_call: TRBV10-1
j_call: TRBJ2-7
clone_size: .

cdr3_nt: TGTGCCAGCACGGGACGAGCGGGAGATTACGAGCAGTTCTTC
cdr3_aa: CASTGRAGDYEQFF
d_call: TRBD2
v_call: TRBV27
j_call: TRBJ2-1
clone_size: once

cdr3_nt: TGTGCCAGCAGCTCGACCACCCAGGCCGAGCAGTACTTC
cdr3_aa: CASSSTTQAEQYF
d_call: .
v_call: TRBV7-6
j_call: TRBJ2-7
clone_size: few

cdr3_nt: TGCAGTGGTAGCGGGGGGGCCTTTCGTGAGACCCAGTACTTC
cdr3_aa: CSGSGGAFRETQYF
d_call: TRBD2
v_call: TRBV20-1
j_call: TRBJ2-5
clone_size: .

cdr3_nt: TGCAGTGCAATCACGGGGGGGGCTTACGAGCAGTACTTC
cdr3_aa: CSAITGGAYEQYF
d_call: TRBD2
v_call: TRBV20-1
j_call: TRBJ2-7
clone_size: few

cdr3_nt: TGCAGTGCCCTGCGGGAGGGCGGAGATACGCAGTATTTT
cdr3_aa: CSALREGGDTQYF
d_call: TRBD2
v_call: TRBV20-1
j_call: TRBJ2-3
clone_size: .

cdr3_nt: TGCGCCAGCAGCCAAGATCGGTCGGGGCTGTCAACAGATACGCAGTATTTT
cdr3_aa: CASSQDRSGLSTDTQYF
d_call: .
v_call: TRBV4-3
j_call: TRBJ2-3
clone_size: .

cdr3_nt: TGCAGTGCTAGAGATCCGGACGGGATCTCCTACGAGCAGTACTTC
cdr3_aa: CSARDPDGISYEQYF
d_call: .
v_call: TRBV20-1
j_call: TRBJ2-7
clone_size: few

cdr3_nt: TGCAGCGTTGTCAGGGGGTATACCGGGGAGCTGTTTTTT
cdr3_aa: CSVVRGYTGELFF
d_call: TRBD1
v_call: TRBV29-1
j_call: TRBJ2-2
clone_size: .

cdr3_nt: TGTGCCAGCAGCTATGGACAGACCCAGTACTTC
cdr3_aa: CASSYGQTQYF
d_call: .
v_call: TRBV11-2
j_call: TRBJ2-5
clone_size: few

cdr3_nt: TGTGCCAGCAGTTCAACCGTAGGCGTGCACAATGAGCAGTTCTTC
cdr3_aa: CASSSTVGVHNEQFF
d_call: .
v_call: TRBV27
j_call: TRBJ2-1
clone_size: few

cdr3_nt: TGTGCCAGCAGCCCGACAGGGGATCAGCCCCAGCATTTT
cdr3_aa: CASSPTGDQPQHF
d_call: TRBD1
v_call: TRBV18
j_call: TRBJ1-5
clone_size: many

cdr3_nt: TGTGCCAGCAGTTACTTGCCCGGAGTGGGTAGCTCCTACAATGAGCAGTTCTTC
cdr3_aa: CASSYLPGVGSSYNEQFF
d_call: .
v_call: TRBV6-2/TRBV6-3
j_call: TRBJ2-1
clone_size: few

cdr3_nt: TGCGCCAGCAGCCACTTTCTGGGAGAAAAACTGTTTTTT
cdr3_aa: CASSHFLGEKLFF
d_call: .
v_call: TRBV4-1
j_call: TRBJ1-4
clone_size: few

cdr3_nt: TGTGCCAGCAGCCTAAGGGCAGGGTCTGGAGGAAACACCATATATTTT
cdr3_aa: CASSLRAGSGGNTIYF
d_call: .
v_call: TRBV7-2
j_call: TRBJ1-3
clone_size: .

cdr3_nt: TGTGCCAGCAGCGGCTACTCGAAGGACGGGAATGAAAAACTGTTTTTT
cdr3_aa: CASSGYSKDGNEKLFF
d_call: .
v_call: TRBV11-2
j_call: TRBJ1-4
clone_size: .

cdr3_nt: TGTGCCAGCTCACCGATTGGTGTAAGCGAGCAGTACTTC
cdr3_aa: CASSPIGVSEQYF
d_call: .
v_call: TRBV18
j_call: TRBJ2-7
clone_size: few

cdr3_nt: TGTGCCAGCAGTTATCCCGGGACAGGAAACCCCTACGAGCAGTACTTC
cdr3_aa: CASSYPGTGNPYEQYF
d_call: TRBD1
v_call: TRBV6-2/TRBV6-3
j_call: TRBJ2-7
clone_size: few

cdr3_nt: TGTGCCAGCACCTTACAAGTCGGGGGGGCTCATACGCAGTATTTT
cdr3_aa: CASTLQVGGAHTQYF
d_call: TRBD2
v_call: TRBV6-6
j_call: TRBJ2-3
clone_size: .

cdr3_nt: TGTGCCAGCAGAGGACTGGGCGTGGATACGCAGTATTTT
cdr3_aa: CASRGLGVDTQYF
d_call: .
v_call: TRBV11-2
j_call: TRBJ2-3
clone_size: few

cdr3_nt: TGTGCCAGCAGTTCCCAGGGAGGGATGGCCTACGAGCAGTACTTC
cdr3_aa: CASSSQGGMAYEQYF
d_call: TRBD2
v_call: TRBV12-3/TRBV12-4
j_call: TRBJ2-7
clone_size: .

cdr3_nt: TGTGCCAGCAGCTCTGAAGACAGCGATGGGAAGGAGACCCAGTACTTC
cdr3_aa: CASSSEDSDGKETQYF
d_call: .
v_call: TRBV7-6
j_call: TRBJ2-5
clone_size: .

cdr3_nt: TGCAGCGGGCGCCAGCGAGGCGATGAGCAGTTCTTC
cdr3_aa: CSGRQRGDEQFF
d_call: .
v_call: TRBV29-1
j_call: TRBJ2-1
clone_size: .

cdr3_nt: TGTGCCAGCAGCTTAGAGGGCAAGGGGGTAATTCAGCCCCAGCATTTT
cdr3_aa: CASSLEGKGVIQPQHF
d_call: .
v_call: TRBV7-2
j_call: TRBJ1-5
clone_size: once

cdr3_nt: TGTGCCAGCAGCTCCCGCACCAGAAGATATAGCAATCAGCCCCAGCATTTT
cdr3_aa: CASSSRTRRYSNQPQHF
d_call: .
v_call: TRBV7-2
j_call: TRBJ1-5
clone_size: .

cdr3_nt: TGTGCCACCAGCATGGAGTCTCCACGCGAGCAGTACTTC
cdr3_aa: CATSMESPREQYF
d_call: .
v_call: TRBV15
j_call: TRBJ2-7
clone_size: few

cdr3_nt: TGTGCCAGCAGTTCTGCCGGGGGGCATGATGAAAAACTGTTTTTT
cdr3_aa: CASSSAGGHDEKLFF
d_call: .
v_call: TRBV12-3/TRBV12-4
j_call: TRBJ1-4
clone_size: .

cdr3_nt: TGCAGCGTTGTTAAGACAGCGGCGGGGCAATGGGGAGAGACCCAGTACTTC
cdr3_aa: CSVVKTAAGQWGETQYF
d_call: .
v_call: TRBV29-1
j_call: TRBJ2-5
clone_size: once

cdr3_nt: TGTGCCAGCAGCCCAAGGTGGGGATCGCTGCAGCCCCAGCATTTT
cdr3_aa: CASSPRWGSLQPQHF
d_call: .
v_call: TRBV3-1
j_call: TRBJ1-5
clone_size: .

cdr3_nt: TGCGCCAGCAGCCGGGACAGGGGCACTCGGCAGCCCCAGCATTTT
cdr3_aa: CASSRDRGTRQPQHF
d_call: TRBD1
v_call: TRBV4-1
j_call: TRBJ1-5
clone_size: few

cdr3_nt: TGTGCCACCAGCAGACCCCGAGGAGTAGCCAAAAACATTCAGTACTTC
cdr3_aa: CATSRPRGVAKNIQYF
d_call: .
v_call: TRBV15
j_call: TRBJ2-4
clone_size: few

cdr3_nt: TGTGCCAGCAGCTTAGCCGCTAGCGGGAGGGTGTACGATGAGCAGTTCTTC
cdr3_aa: CASSLAASGRVYDEQFF
d_call: TRBD2
v_call: TRBV7-8
j_call: TRBJ2-1
clone_size: .

cdr3_nt: TGTGCCAGCAGCTTAATAGGGGGCGCGGCTGAAGCTTTCTTT
cdr3_aa: CASSLIGGAAEAFF
d_call: TRBD1
v_call: TRBV7-2
j_call: TRBJ1-1
clone_size: .

cdr3_nt: TGCGCCAGCAGCTACGGGACTGAAGATACGCAGTATTTT
cdr3_aa: CASSYGTEDTQYF
d_call: .
v_call: TRBV5-1
j_call: TRBJ2-3
clone_size: many

cdr3_nt: TGCGCCAGCAGCTTGGATCTAGCGGGAGGACAAGAGACCCAGTACTTC
cdr3_aa: CASSLDLAGGQETQYF
d_call: TRBD2
v_call: TRBV5-1
j_call: TRBJ2-5
clone_size: .

cdr3_nt: TGTGCCAGCAGAGGACATTTGAACACTGAAGCTTTCTTT
cdr3_aa: CASRGHLNTEAFF
d_call: .
v_call: TRBV28
j_call: TRBJ1-1
clone_size: .

cdr3_nt: TGTGCCAGCAGCATCTCCCGACAGCCTCAAGAGACCCAGTACTTC
cdr3_aa: CASSISRQPQETQYF
d_call: .
v_call: TRBV7-9
j_call: TRBJ2-5
clone_size: .

cdr3_nt: TGTGCCAGCAGTTCTATCTCCCCGTGGACAGTCTCTGGCACAGATACGCAGTATTTT
cdr3_aa: CASSSISPWTVSGTDTQYF
d_call: .
v_call: TRBV12-3/TRBV12-4
j_call: TRBJ2-3
clone_size: .